Sequencing of this T cell receptor beta chain was carried out in a study of technical replicates of blood from a handful of donors. Sequencing used immunoSEQ multiplex PCR; TCRdb keeps in-frame clones, though not all of them. The sample lists around 100,000 clones, roughly 95% occurring once. The V and J ends lost 5 bases and 0 bases, in that order; junction bases with no gene match: 3. The V gene's germline CDR1 is SGHTA and CDR2 FQGTGA. This CDR3 spans 15 amino acids. The chain recombines TRBV7-3 with TRBJ2-2; 7 positions match TRBD2. The sequenced sample was T cells isolated from PBMCs. This TCR was recovered from a human donor in good health. For the CDR3, the DNA is TGTGCCAGCAGCGGACTAGGCGCGAACACCGGGGAGCTGTTTTTT. Translating it yields CASSGLGANTGELFF.